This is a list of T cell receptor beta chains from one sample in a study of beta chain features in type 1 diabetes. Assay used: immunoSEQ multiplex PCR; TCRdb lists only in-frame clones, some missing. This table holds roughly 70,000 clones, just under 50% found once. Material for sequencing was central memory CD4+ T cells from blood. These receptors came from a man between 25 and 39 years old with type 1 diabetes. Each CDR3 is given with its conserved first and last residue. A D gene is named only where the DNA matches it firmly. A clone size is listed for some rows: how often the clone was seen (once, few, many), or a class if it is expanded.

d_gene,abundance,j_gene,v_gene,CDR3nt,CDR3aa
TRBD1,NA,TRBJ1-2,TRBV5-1,TGCGCCAGCAGCTTGACGGAGACAGGGGACTATGGCTACACCTTC,CASSLTETGDYGYTF
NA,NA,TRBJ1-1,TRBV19,TGTGCCAGTAGTATTCTTGCGGGAATGAACACTGAAGCTTTCTTT,CASSILAGMNTEAFF
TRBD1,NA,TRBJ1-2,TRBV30,TGTGCTTGTCGGACAGGGGCTGTGACTAACTATGGCTACACCTTC,CACRTGAVTNYGYTF
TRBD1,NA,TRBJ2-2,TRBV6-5,TGTGCCAGCAGTCCCCGACAGGGATTGACCGGGGAGCTGTTTTTT,CASSPRQGLTGELFF
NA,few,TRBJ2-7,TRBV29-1,TGCAGCGCCCGGACAGCCCTTACCTACGAGCAGTACTTC,CSARTALTYEQYF
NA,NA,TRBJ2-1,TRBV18,TGTGCCAGCTCACCACCGGGAGGAAGGGGTAGCTACAATGAGCAGTTCTTC,CASSPPGGRGSYNEQFF
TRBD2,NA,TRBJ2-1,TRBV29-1,TGCAGCGTTGGGGGACTTACGGGGGGCAATGAGCAGTTCTTC,CSVGGLTGGNEQFF
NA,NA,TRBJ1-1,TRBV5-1,TGCGCCAGCAGCTTGGTATTAGGGGGGGACACTGAAGCTTTCTTT,CASSLVLGGDTEAFF
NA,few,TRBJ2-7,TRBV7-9,TGTGCCAGCAGCTCGCTTGGCCAGAACGAGCAGTACTTC,CASSSLGQNEQYF
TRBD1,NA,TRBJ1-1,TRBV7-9,TGTGCCAGCAGCCTCCGGACAGGGGGCATCACTGAAGCTTTCTTT,CASSLRTGGITEAFF
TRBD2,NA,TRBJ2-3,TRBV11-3,TGTGCCAGCAGCCCCGGACTAGCGGTCTCGACCCATTTT,CASSPGLAVSTHF
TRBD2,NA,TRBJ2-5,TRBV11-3,TGTGCCAGCAGTCCTAGCGGGGGGAACCGCCGGGGCGAGACCCAGTACTTC,CASSPSGGNRRGETQYF
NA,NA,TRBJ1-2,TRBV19,TGTGCCAGTATAAGGACTAGTGAGGGACTATATGGCTACACCTTC,CASIRTSEGLYGYTF
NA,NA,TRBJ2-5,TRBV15,TGTGCCACCAGCCCCTCCGCCGGGGAGACCCAGTACTTC,CATSPSAGETQYF
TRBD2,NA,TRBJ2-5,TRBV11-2,TGTGCCAGCAGCCCGGATAGCGGGATGGGGACCCAGTACTTC,CASSPDSGMGTQYF